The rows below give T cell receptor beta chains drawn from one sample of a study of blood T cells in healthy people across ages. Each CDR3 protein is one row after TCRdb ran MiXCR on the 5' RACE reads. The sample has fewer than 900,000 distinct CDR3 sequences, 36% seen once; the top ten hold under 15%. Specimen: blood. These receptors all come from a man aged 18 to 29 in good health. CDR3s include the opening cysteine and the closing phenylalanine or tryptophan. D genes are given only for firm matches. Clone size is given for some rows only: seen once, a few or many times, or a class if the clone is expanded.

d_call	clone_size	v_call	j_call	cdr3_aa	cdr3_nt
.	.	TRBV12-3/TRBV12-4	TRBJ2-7	CASSLGSRLEQYF	TGTGCCAGCAGTTTAGGAAGCAGGCTCGAGCAGTACTTC
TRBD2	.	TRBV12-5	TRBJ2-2	CASASGAGELFF	TGTGCTAGTGCTAGCGGGGCCGGGGAGCTGTTTTTT
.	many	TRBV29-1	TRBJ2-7	CSVELDTPYEQYF	TGCAGCGTTGAATTGGACACCCCCTACGAGCAGTACTTC
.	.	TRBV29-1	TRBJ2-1	CSVEGTGSNEQFF	TGCAGCGTTGAAGGGACGGGTAGCAATGAGCAGTTCTTC
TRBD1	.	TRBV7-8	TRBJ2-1	CASSSRTGVLNYNEQFF	TGTGCCAGCAGCTCCCGAACAGGGGTACTAAATTACAATGAGCAGTTCTTC
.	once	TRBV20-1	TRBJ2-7	CSARDLGFEQYF	TGCAGTGCTAGAGATTTAGGGTTTGAGCAGTACTTC
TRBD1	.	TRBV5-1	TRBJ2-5	CASSPSLQGAGETQYF	TGCGCCAGCAGCCCCAGCCTACAGGGGGCAGGGGAGACCCAGTACTTC
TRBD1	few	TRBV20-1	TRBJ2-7	CSAITGANSYNEQYF	TGCAGTGCAATCACAGGGGCAAATTCCTACAATGAGCAGTACTTC
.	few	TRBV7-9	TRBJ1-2	CASSLAEFLRGGYTF	TGTGCCAGCAGCTTAGCGGAGTTTCTAAGGGGTGGCTACACCTTC
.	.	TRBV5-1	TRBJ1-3	CASSVTGARSGNTIYF	TGCGCCAGCAGCGTGACTGGAGCCCGCTCTGGAAACACCATATATTTT
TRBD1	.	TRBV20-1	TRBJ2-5	CSATRGQSQETQYF	TGCAGTGCTACCCGGGGACAGTCCCAAGAGACCCAGTACTTC
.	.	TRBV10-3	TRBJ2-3	CAISESGGDTQYF	TGTGCCATCAGTGAGTCGGGCGGCGATACGCAGTATTTT
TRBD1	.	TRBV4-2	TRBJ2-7	CASSQAETGGYNEQYF	TGTGCCAGCAGCCAAGCGGAGACAGGGGGGTACAATGAGCAGTACTTC
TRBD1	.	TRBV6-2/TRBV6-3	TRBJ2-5	CASSTTGVVRETQYF	TGTGCCAGCAGCACGACAGGGGTAGTGAGAGAGACCCAGTACTTC
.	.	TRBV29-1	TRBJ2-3	CSVEDSGNTDTQYF	TGCAGCGTTGAAGATTCAGGAAACACAGATACGCAGTATTTT
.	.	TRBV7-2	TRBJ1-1	CASSPQGGEAFF	TGTGCCAGCAGCCCACAGGGTGGTGAAGCTTTCTTT
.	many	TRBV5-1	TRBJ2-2	CASSLDTQSNTGELFF	TGCGCCAGCAGCTTGGATACCCAGTCGAACACCGGGGAGCTGTTTTTT
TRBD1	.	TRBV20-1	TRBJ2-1	CSGSLQGAPYDEQFF	TGCAGTGGTAGTCTTCAGGGGGCCCCCTACGATGAGCAGTTCTTC
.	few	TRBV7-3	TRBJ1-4	CASSQGPNEKLFF	TGTGCCAGCAGTCAGGGGCCTAATGAAAAACTGTTTTTT
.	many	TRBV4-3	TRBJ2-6	CASSQVGGSGANVLTF	TGCGCCAGCAGCCAAGTAGGGGGCTCTGGGGCCAACGTCCTGACTTTC
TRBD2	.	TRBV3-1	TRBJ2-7	CASSHSGLADHSYEQYF	TGTGCCAGCAGTCACAGTGGACTAGCGGATCACTCCTACGAGCAGTACTTC
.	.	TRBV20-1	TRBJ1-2	CSAPARAFGGYTF	TGCAGTGCCCCCGCGAGAGCCTTCGGTGGCTACACCTTC
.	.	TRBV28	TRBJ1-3	CASSLSRGGEYSSGNTIYF	TGTGCCAGCAGTTTATCCAGGGGCGGGGAGTACTCCTCTGGAAACACCATATATTTT
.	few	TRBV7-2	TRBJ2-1	CASSLARDFYNEQFF	TGTGCCAGCAGCTTAGCCAGGGACTTCTACAATGAGCAGTTCTTC
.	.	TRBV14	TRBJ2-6	CASSHRGNRANVLTF	TGTGCCAGCAGCCATCGGGGGAACCGGGCCAACGTCCTGACTTTC
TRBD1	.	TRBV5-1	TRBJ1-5	CASSLGDRGSGQPQHF	TGCGCCAGCAGCTTGGGTGACAGGGGAAGCGGTCAGCCCCAGCATTTT
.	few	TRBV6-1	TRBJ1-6	CASSRGPIVPYNSPLHF	TGTGCCAGCAGTCGCGGGCCGATCGTCCCCTATAATTCACCCCTCCACTTT
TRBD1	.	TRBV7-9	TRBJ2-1	CASRDRVVNEQFF	TGTGCCAGCCGGGACAGGGTTGTAAATGAGCAGTTCTTC
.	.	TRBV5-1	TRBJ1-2	CASSLAPTLGDGYTF	TGCGCCAGCAGCTTGGCCCCGACCCTTGGAGATGGCTACACCTTC
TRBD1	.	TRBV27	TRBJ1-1	CASSSWTGLQNTEAFF	TGTGCCAGCAGTTCGTGGACAGGCCTCCAGAACACTGAAGCTTTCTTT
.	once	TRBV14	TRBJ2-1	CANSRHYNEQFF	TGTGCCAACAGCCGACACTACAATGAGCAGTTCTTC
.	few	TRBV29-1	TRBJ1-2	CSVEDHPASNYGYTF	TGCAGCGTTGAAGATCACCCAGCCTCTAACTATGGCTACACCTTC
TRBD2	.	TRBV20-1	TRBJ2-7	CSARVNRRRAGGYEQYF	TGCAGTGCTAGAGTGAACCGAAGACGAGCGGGGGGCTACGAGCAGTACTTC
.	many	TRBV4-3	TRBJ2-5	CASSQDPGIVETQYF	TGCGCCAGCAGCCAAGATCCGGGGATCGTGGAGACCCAGTACTTC
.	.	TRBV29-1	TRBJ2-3	CSAPVGGLQDTQYF	TGCAGCGCTCCGGTCGGGGGGCTGCAAGATACGCAGTATTTT
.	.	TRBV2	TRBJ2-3	CASTPGPGAPDTQYF	TGTGCCAGCACTCCAGGCCCAGGGGCCCCAGATACGCAGTATTTT
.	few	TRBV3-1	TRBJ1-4	CASKLSTSPEELFF	TGTGCCAGCAAACTGTCGACGAGCCCCGAGGAACTGTTTTTT
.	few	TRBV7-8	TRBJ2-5	CASSFFSGVLYNEQYF	TGTGCCAGCAGCTTCTTCTCAGGTGTTCTTTACAATGAGCAGTACTTC
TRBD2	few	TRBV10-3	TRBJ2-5	CAMGLAGANEQYF	TGTGCCATGGGACTAGCGGGGGCCAATGAGCAGTACTTC
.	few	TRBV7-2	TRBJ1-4	CASSGSRQFNEKLFF	TGTGCCAGCAGTGGTTCTAGGCAGTTTAATGAAAAACTGTTTTTT
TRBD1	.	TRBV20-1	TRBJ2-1	CSAISPQGADEQFF	TGCAGTGCTATATCCCCACAGGGGGCCGATGAGCAGTTCTTC
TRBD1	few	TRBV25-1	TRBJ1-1	CASRAVQGPGNTEAFF	TGTGCCAGCAGGGCCGTACAGGGGCCCGGAAACACTGAAGCTTTCTTT
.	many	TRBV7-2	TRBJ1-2	CASSLARLRVDGYTF	TGTGCCAGCAGCTTAGCGAGGCTCAGGGTGGATGGCTACACCTTC
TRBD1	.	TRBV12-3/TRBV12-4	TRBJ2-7	CASTWTGGSGEQYF	TGTGCCAGCACCTGGACAGGGGGCTCGGGCGAGCAGTACTTC
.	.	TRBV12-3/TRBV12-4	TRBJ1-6	CASSSLPYGQILSSYNSPLHF	TGTGCCAGCAGTTCCTTACCCTATGGACAGATATTGAGCTCCTATAATTCACCCCTCCACTTT
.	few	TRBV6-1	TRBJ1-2	CASSELYRSLYGYTF	TGTGCCAGCAGTGAATTGTACAGGAGTCTCTATGGCTACACCTTC
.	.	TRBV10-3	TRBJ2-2	CAISEGGTKVTGELFF	TGTGCCATCAGTGAGGGAGGTACCAAAGTCACCGGGGAGCTGTTTTTT
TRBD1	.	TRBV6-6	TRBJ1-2	CASIKDRDSNLYGYTF	TGTGCCAGCATCAAAGATAGGGACAGCAACCTCTATGGCTACACCTTC
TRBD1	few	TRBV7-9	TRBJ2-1	CASSMTGGEAEQFF	TGTGCCAGCAGCATGACAGGGGGCGAGGCTGAGCAGTTCTTC
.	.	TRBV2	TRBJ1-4	CASSDREKREKLFF	TGTGCCAGCAGCGACCGGGAGAAGCGGGAAAAACTGTTTTTT
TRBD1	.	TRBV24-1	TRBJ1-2	CATSDTTGTNYGYTF	TGTGCCACCAGTGACACGACAGGGACTAACTATGGCTACACCTTC
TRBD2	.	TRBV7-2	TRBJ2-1	CASSRLAGEKETQFF	TGTGCCAGCAGCCGACTAGCGGGAGAAAAAGAGACCCAGTTCTTC
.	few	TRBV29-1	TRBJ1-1	CSVGSLAEAFF	TGCAGCGTTGGGAGCTTGGCTGAAGCTTTCTTT